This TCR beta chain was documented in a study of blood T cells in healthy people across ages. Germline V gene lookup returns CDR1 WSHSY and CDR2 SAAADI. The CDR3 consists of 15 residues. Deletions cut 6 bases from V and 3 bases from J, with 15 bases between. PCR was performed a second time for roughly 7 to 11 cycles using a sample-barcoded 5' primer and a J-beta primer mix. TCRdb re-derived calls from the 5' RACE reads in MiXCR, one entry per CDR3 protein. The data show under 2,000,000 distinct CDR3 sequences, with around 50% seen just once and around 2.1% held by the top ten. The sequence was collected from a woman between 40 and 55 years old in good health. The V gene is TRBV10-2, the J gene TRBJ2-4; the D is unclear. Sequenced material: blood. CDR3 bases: TGCGCCAGCAGGGAAGAGAGTTTGGGCAAAAACATTCAGTACTTC. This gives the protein CASREESLGKNIQYF.